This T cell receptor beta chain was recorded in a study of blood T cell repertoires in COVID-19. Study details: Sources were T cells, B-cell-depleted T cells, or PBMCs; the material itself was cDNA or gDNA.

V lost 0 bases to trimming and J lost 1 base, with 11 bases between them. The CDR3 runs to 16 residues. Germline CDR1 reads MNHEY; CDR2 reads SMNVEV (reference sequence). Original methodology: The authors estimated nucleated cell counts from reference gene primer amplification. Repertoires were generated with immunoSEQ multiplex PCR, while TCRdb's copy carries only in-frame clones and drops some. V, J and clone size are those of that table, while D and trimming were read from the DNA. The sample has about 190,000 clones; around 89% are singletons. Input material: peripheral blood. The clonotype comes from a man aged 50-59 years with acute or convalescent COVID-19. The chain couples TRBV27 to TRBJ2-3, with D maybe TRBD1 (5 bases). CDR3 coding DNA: TGTGCCAGCAGTTTATCGGGGCAGATCCGCACAGATACGCAGTATTTT. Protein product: CASSLSGQIRTDTQYF.